Given below is one T cell receptor (beta chain) in context. As yet, its antigen is unknown. Method: immunoSEQ multiplex PCR; TCRdb's copy keeps in-frame clones and lacks some. The sample has roughly 1,500,000 clones, around 98% seen once. The CDR3 has 14 amino acids. V was cut by 5 bases and J by 0 bases, with 9 bases left in between. Germline V CDR1 and CDR2: ENHRY, SYGVKD. The entry originates in a study of shared clonotypes between healthy human individuals. Points from the study as a whole: Non-shared clonotypes showed lower generation probabilities than clonotypes common to all four donors.

The clonotype originates from a man aged 25-45 years in good health. Sequenced sample: naive CD4+ T cells sorted from blood. The subset here: CD45RA+ positively selected. This chain joins TRBV10-3 and TRBJ2-3; no firm D call. The CDR3 DNA is TGTGCCATCAGTTCGGGTGCTAGCACAGATACGCAGTATTTT. It translates to CAISSGASTDTQYF.